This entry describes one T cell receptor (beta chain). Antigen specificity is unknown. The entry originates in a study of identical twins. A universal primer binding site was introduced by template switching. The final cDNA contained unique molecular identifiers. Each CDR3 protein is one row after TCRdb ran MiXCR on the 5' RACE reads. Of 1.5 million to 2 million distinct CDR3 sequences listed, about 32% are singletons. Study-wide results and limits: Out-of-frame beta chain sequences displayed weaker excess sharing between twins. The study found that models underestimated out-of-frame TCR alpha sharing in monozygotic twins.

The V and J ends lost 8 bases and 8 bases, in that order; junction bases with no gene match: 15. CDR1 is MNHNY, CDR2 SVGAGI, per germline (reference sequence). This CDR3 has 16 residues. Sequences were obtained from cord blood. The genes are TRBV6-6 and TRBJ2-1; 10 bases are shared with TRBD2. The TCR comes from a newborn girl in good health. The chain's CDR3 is CASFYSGTSELDEQFF. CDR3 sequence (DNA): TGTGCCAGCTTCTACTCCGGGACTAGCGAGTTAGATGAGCAGTTCTTC.